These 20 T cell receptor beta chains came from one sample sequenced in a study of T cell changes during pregnancy in multiple sclerosis. Here immunoSEQ multiplex PCR was the method, and the copy in TCRdb shows in-frame clones only, minus some. The table has approximately 53,000 clones, around 89% seen once; the top ten hold 5% to 6.5%. The sequencing here drew on peripheral blood, taken after pregnancy. Receptor source: a female donor in good health, enrolled as a control in a pregnancy study.

In this sample, this clone turned up once. The CDR3 sequence: CASSSLGSGRTTYNEQFF. The CDR3 nucleotides are TGTGCCAGCAGCTCCCTCGGTAGCGGGAGGACCACTTACAATGAGCAGTTCTTC. The gene calls are TRBV7-8 and TRBJ2-1; 10 nucleotides line up with TRBD2. V was clipped by 4 bases and J by 4 bases; unmatched bases: 13. Germline V lookup: CDR1 SGHVS, CDR2 FQNEAQ. The CDR3 loop spans 18 amino acids.

V is TRBV15 and J is TRBJ1-1; D gene ambiguous. This CDR3 has 14 residues. Germline lookup yields CDR1 LNHNV and CDR2 YYDKDF (reference sequence). Trimming removed 0 bases from V and 5 bases from J, with 10 bases in between. The CDR3 DNA follows: TGTGCCACCAGCAGAGATCTAACGGGGACTGAAGCTTTCTTT. Its protein is CATSRDLTGTEAFF.

The rearrangement joins TRBV29-1 to TRBJ2-5; D is unresolved. V lost 4 bases to trimming and J lost 2 bases, with 8 bases between them. The germline gives CDR1 SQVTM, CDR2 ANQGSEA. The CDR3 sequence is 12 residues long. The CDR3: CSVGLVQETQYF. The DNA of the CDR3 is TGCAGCGTTGGACTGGTACAAGAGACCCAGTACTTC.

V and J are TRBV6-6 and TRBJ2-7; 9 bases map to TRBD1. This CDR3 contains 12 residues. V dropped 8 bases and J dropped 6; count of bases not matched to a gene: 5. CDR1 is MNHNY, CDR2 SVGAGI, per germline (reference sequence). CDR3 amino acids: CASYRGHREQYF. In DNA, the CDR3 is TGTGCCAGCTACAGGGGGCACCGCGAGCAGTACTTC.

A single count supports this clone. This rearrangement joins TRBV19 to TRBJ2-3; 12 positions match TRBD2. The J segment lost 2 bases and the V segment lost 6 bases, leaving 6 bases of the junction unmatched. The CDR3 loop spans 16 amino acids. The germline CDR1 and CDR2 sequences are LNHDA and SQIVND (reference sequence). CDR3 amino acids: CASRTSGGRFTDTQYF. The CDR3 DNA reads TGTGCCAGTAGGACTAGCGGGGGTCGCTTCACAGATACGCAGTATTTT.

In DNA, the CDR3 is TGTGCCAGCTCTGCGGGAAAACTGTTTTTT. This translates into CASSAGKLFF. The chain joins TRBV6-5 to TRBJ1-4, with unresolved D. V gave up 8 bases and J gave up 10 bases, with 8 bases separating them. Germline CDR1 reads MNHEY; CDR2 reads SVGAGI. This CDR3 spans 10 amino acids.

In DNA, the CDR3 is TGTGCCAGCAGCTGGCGCGACCTTGGGGGGGAGACCCAGTACTTC. It translates to CASSWRDLGGETQYF. The chain joins TRBV11-2 to TRBJ2-5; possibly TRBD2 for D (6 bases). The germline V gene has CDR1 SGHAT and CDR2 FQNNGV. The CDR3 is 15 amino acids. Trimming removed 4 bases from V and 5 bases from J, with 17 bases in between.

The gene calls are TRBV7-8 and TRBJ2-7, with D possibly matching TRBD1 (5 bases). Germline V gene lookup returns CDR1 SGHVS and CDR2 FQNEAQ. The CDR3 extends over 12 amino acids. V shed 10 bases and J shed 0 bases, with 10 bases lying between them. The CDR3 DNA reads as TGTGCCACCAGGACAAGCTCCTACGAGCAGTACTTC. Amino acids: CATRTSSYEQYF.

The chain has TRBV27 and TRBJ1-2, with D possibly TRBD1 on 6 matching bases. Per the germline V gene, CDR1 is MNHEY and CDR2 is SMNVEV (reference sequence). The CDR3 has 15 residues. Trimming pared 4 bases from V and 3 bases from J, leaving 15 bases between. The chain's CDR3 is CASSSGDPRHYGYTF. Written as DNA, the CDR3 is TGTGCCAGCAGTTCAGGGGACCCCAGGCACTATGGCTACACCTTC.

The genes are TRBV18 and TRBJ2-5; no definite D call. The CDR3 covers 12 residues. Germline-derived CDR1 and CDR2 are KGHSH and LQKENI. The V and J ends lost 7 bases and 4 bases respectively, with 10 bases between them. The CDR3 sequence is CASLGSRETQYF. Written as DNA, the CDR3 is TGTGCCAGCTTGGGCAGTCGAGAGACCCAGTACTTC.

V gene TRBV19 combines with J gene TRBJ2-5; TRBD2 is a possible D gene (7 bases). The germline V gene encodes CDR1 LNHDA and CDR2 SQIVND (reference sequence). The CDR3 sequence is 18 residues long. The V end was cut by 1 base, the J end by 4 bases, with 22 bases between. Here the CDR3 DNA reads TGTGCCAGTAGTATAGTCCTAGGGGGGCGGGGGAGTGGAGAGACCCAGTACTTC. Translating gives CASSIVLGGRGSGETQYF.

The chain uses TRBV6-1 and TRBJ2-7; 12 bases line up with TRBD2. CDR1 and CDR2 (germline): MNHNS, SASEGT. The CDR3 sequence is 14 residues long. The J segment lost 3 bases and the V segment lost 6 bases, leaving 3 bases of the junction unmatched. The CDR3 coding sequence is TGTGCCAGCAGGGCACTAGCGGGAGGCTACGAGCAGTACTTC. It codes for CASRALAGGYEQYF.

The V gene is TRBV11-2, the J gene TRBJ2-2, with 7 positions matching TRBD1. V lost 4 bases and J lost 1; bases outside the gene matches: 12. Germline V gives CDR1 SGHAT, CDR2 FQNNGV. This CDR3 spans 18 amino acids. The CDR3 spells CASSSYPDGDRNTGELFF. CDR3 DNA: TGTGCCAGCAGCTCTTACCCCGACGGGGACAGGAACACCGGGGAGCTGTTTTTT. The variable domain in full, completed from reference TRBV11-2 and TRBJ2-2, reads EAGVAQSPRYKIIEKRQSVAFWCNPISGHATLYWYQQILGQGPKLLIQFQNNGVVDDSQLPKDRFSAERLKGVDSTLKIQPAKLEDSAVYLCASSSYPDGDRNTGELFFGEGSRLTVL.

The J gene is TRBJ1-3, the V gene TRBV5-5, with 7 bases aligning to TRBD1. With 4 bases clipped from V and 0 bases from J, the junction kept 7 bases outside the gene matches. CDR3 length: 16 residues. Germline V CDR1 and CDR2: SGHKS, YYEKEE (reference sequence). The CDR3 coding sequence is TGTGCCAGCAGCCCTTGGGACAGCCGCTCTGGAAACACCATATATTTT. It is translated as CASSPWDSRSGNTIYF. The variable domain in full, with the rest retrieved from reference TRBV5-5 and TRBJ1-3, is DAGVTQSPTHLIKTRGQQVTLRCSPISGHKSVSWYQQVLGQGPQFIFQYYEKEERGRGNFPDRFSARQFPNYSSELNVNALLLGDSALYLCASSPWDSRSGNTIYFGEGSWLTVV.

This chain joins TRBV29-1 and TRBJ2-3; the D is unclear. Germline values: CDR1 SQVTM, CDR2 ANQGSEA. The V end was cut by 5 bases, the J end by 4 bases, with 7 bases between. The CDR3 length is 11 residues. The CDR3 reads CSVSSPDTQYF. The CDR3 region has the DNA TGCAGCGTTTCTTCTCCAGATACGCAGTATTTT.

The rearrangement joins TRBV18 to TRBJ2-5, with D perhaps matching TRBD2 (6 bases). Germline CDR1 reads KGHSH; CDR2 reads LQKENI. The CDR3 is made up of 13 amino acids. The V end lost 0 bases, the J end lost 10 bases, and 12 bases lay between the germline ends. CDR3: CASSPPGSGDQYF. CDR3 DNA sequence: TGTGCCAGCTCACCACCGGGTTCGGGGGACCAGTACTTC.

This chain joins TRBV5-4 and TRBJ1-1, with D possibly being TRBD1 (6 bases). V was clipped by 5 bases and J by 1 base, with 15 bases between them. The CDR3 consists of 15 residues. The germline gives CDR1 SGHNT, CDR2 YYREEE (reference sequence). The CDR3 reads CASSQGLRANTEAFF. CDR3 in DNA: TGTGCCAGCAGTCAGGGGTTGAGGGCGAACACTGAAGCTTTCTTT.

The rearrangement links TRBV12-5 to TRBJ2-5; 7 bases are a match to TRBD2. From germline, CDR1 is LGHNT and CDR2 FRNRAP. This CDR3 contains 14 residues. With V trimmed by 5 bases and J by 5 bases, 8 bases remained unmatched. The CDR3 nucleotides are TGTGCTAGTGGTCTTAGCTACGGGGGGGAGACCCAGTACTTC. Translated: CASGLSYGGETQYF.

This chain connects TRBV19 to TRBJ1-2, with unresolved D. Trimming left V 6 bases short and J 8 bases short, with 10 bases between. The V gene's germline CDR1 is LNHDA and CDR2 SQIVND (reference sequence). There are 11 residues in the CDR3. The CDR3 DNA is TGTGCCAGTAGGGAAGCGGGGGGCTACACCTTC. Translation: CASREAGGYTF.

This clone was found once. One end of the junction does not line up with germline, which may come from a read error. This rearrangement joins TRBV6-1 to TRBJ2-3; 7 bases map to TRBD1. The CDR3 is made up of 14 amino acids. The germline CDR1 and CDR2 sequences are MNHNS and SASEGT. CDR3 nucleotide sequence: TGTGCCGGCAGACAGGGCCCGTTCACAGATACGCAGTATTTT. It codes for CAGRQGPFTDTQYF.